The 5 T cell receptor beta chains presented below share a single source sample, sequenced in a study of T cells in tuberculosis. Sequencing used immunoSEQ multiplex PCR; TCRdb keeps in-frame clones, though not all of them. The data contain more than 35,000 clones, roughly 95% of them seen just once; the ten biggest clones take up less than 9.5%. Sequenced sample: PBMCs. The receptors originated from a donor between 10 and 35 years old with latent tuberculosis or without tuberculosis infection.

This clone is a singleton in its sample. The chain uses TRBV5-1 and TRBJ2-7, with 7 bases lining up with TRBD1. Germline loops: CDR1 SGHRS, CDR2 YFSETQ. The V segment lost 2 bases and the J segment 2 bases; nucleotides outside the gene matches: 1. The CDR3 totals 13 residues. The CDR3 here is CASSFQGAYEQYF. The CDR3 DNA is TGCGCCAGCAGCTTCCAGGGGGCCTACGAGCAGTACTTC.

The gene calls are TRBV11-2 and TRBJ1-2; TRBD1 might be the D (6 bases). This CDR3 is 14 amino acids long. The V gene's germline CDR1 is SGHAT and CDR2 FQNNGV. Trimming took off 0 bases at V and 7 bases at J, with 12 bases between the two ends. The CDR3 region is CASSLDQGQGGYTF. In DNA, the CDR3 is TGTGCCAGCAGCTTAGATCAGGGGCAGGGTGGCTACACCTTC.

This clone was seen a single time. The CDR3 spells CASSEVGGATEAFF. The CDR3 nucleotides are TGTGCCAGCAGTGAAGTGGGGGGTGCCACTGAAGCTTTCTTT. The rearrangement uses TRBV6-1 and TRBJ1-1; D possibly corresponds to TRBD1 (5 bases). V was cut by 1 base and J by 4 bases, with 10 bases left in between. This CDR3 has 14 amino acids. Germline V gene sequence: CDR1 MNHNS, CDR2 SASEGT.

V is TRBV19 and J is TRBJ2-7, with TRBD1 matching over 8 bases. This CDR3 region has 14 residues. Germline V gene sequence: CDR1 LNHDA, CDR2 SQIVND (reference sequence). V was pared by 6 bases and J by 3 bases, with 7 bases of the junction left unmatched. This CDR3 is CASRGDRGFYEQYF. CDR3 coding DNA: TGTGCCAGTAGAGGAGACAGGGGATTCTACGAGCAGTACTTC. Together with reference TRBV19 and TRBJ2-7, the CDR3 gives the full variable domain: DGGITQSPKYLFRKEGQNVTLSCEQNLNHDAMYWYRQDPGQGLRLIYYSQIVNDFQKGDIAEGYSVSREKKESFPLTVTSAQKNPTAFYLCASRGDRGFYEQYFGPGTRLTVT.

The chain joins TRBV19 to TRBJ1-2, with 9 bases matching TRBD1. CDR3 length equals 15 residues. CDR1 LNHDA and CDR2 SQIVND come from the germline V gene (reference sequence). V was clipped by 5 bases and J by 5 bases; unmatched bases: 9. The CDR3 sequence is CASSYEGQGKYGYTF. CDR3 bases: TGTGCCAGTAGTTACGAAGGACAGGGGAAGTATGGCTACACCTTC.